This entry concerns a single T cell receptor beta chain. Which antigen it targets is not known. Per-nucleotide qualities are absent, and no much larger clonotype sits a single base away. The data stem from a study of T-cell reconstitution after alpha-beta-depleted transplantation in children (dated by TCRdb to about 2016). Regarding the study in general: Using TCR repertoire profiling, the study quantitatively followed how T-cell immune reconstitution unfolded in children after TCRalphabeta/CD19-depleted allogeneic hematopoietic cell transplantation.

Receptor amplification or capture employed PCR. For sequencing, an Illumina HiSeq 2500 was employed. To normalize quantification of the TCRbeta repertoire, the TCR libraries were built with molecular barcoding that relied on unique molecular identifiers. TCRdb ran its own pipeline on the public reads, namely fastp trimming at Q25 and MiXCR clone calling, and kept in-frame beta chains. Rows are unified per CDR3 protein, each entry keeping the most common DNA and genes. In all, the sample holds about 290,000 distinct CDR3 sequences, and roughly 8.2% of those were seen once. Clones ranked in the top ten supply about 9.3% of the sample. The germline V and J ends show losses of 9 bases and 1 base respectively, and no gene match explains 4 bases of the junction. Reading from cysteine to phenylalanine, the CDR3 counts 13 amino acids. The retained sequence is limited to the CDR3, 39 bases, with the frame set at the first base. CDR1 and CDR2 are read off the germline V gene as SNHLY and FYNNEI.

The treatment or condition label of this sample denotes: allogeneic hematopoietic cell transplantation with graft depleted of TCRalphabeta T cells and CD19 B cells. TCRalphabeta/CD19-depleted allogeneic hematopoietic cell grafts were given to the transplant recipients, all of whom were children. Overall results and qualifications from the work: The apparently early alphabetaT-cell count recovery about two months after transplant was reportedly dependent on only several hundred rapidly expanded clones derived from non-depleted graft cells. Over the following months the frequencies of hyperexpanded clones went down, and after one year T-cell counts and TCRbeta diversity were mostly credited to newly produced T cells. In some patients, the high TCRbeta diversity seen at day 60 was put down to recipient T cells and intrathymic progenitors that had survived conditioning.

The chain joins TRBV2 to TRBJ1-2, with 8 bases matching TRBD1. The sample in question was peripheral blood, obtained 360 days after TCRalphabeta/CD19-depleted stem cell transplant. The sequence was collected from a female patient between 2 and 15 years old who had a stem cell transplant for Fanconi anemia, so the T cells may come from the graft donor. The nucleotides read TGTGCCAGGAAACAGGGGGTTAACTATGGCTACACCTTC. Protein translation: CARKQGVNYGYTF.